This TCR beta chain was retrieved from a study of T cell responses to AZD1222 COVID-19 vaccine. General study results and limits: Donors were largely white British and mainly female; clonal diversity was possibly underestimated.

CDR1 and CDR2 from the germline V gene are MNHEY and SVGAGI. There are 12 residues in the CDR3. Trimming cost V 6 bases and J 7 bases; bases outside gene matches: 3. This clone was counted a single time. Antigen unknown. Other DNA sequences within the sample encode an identical CDR3. TCRdb keeps only in-frame clones here, not all; method: immunoSEQ multiplex PCR. The profile shows some 140,000 clones, 90% to 95% of them singletons. This sample comprised peripheral blood, obtained 28 days after the second AZD1222 dose. The clonotype originates from an adult who received the AZD1222 COVID-19 vaccine. The chain carries TRBV6-5 and TRBJ1-5; 7 nucleotides match TRBD1. CDR3 coding DNA: TGTGCCAGCAGCCAGGGGGACCAGCCCCAGCATTTT. It specifies CASSQGDQPQHF.